Shown below are 30 T cell receptor beta chains from a single sample sequenced in a study of cytomegalovirus exposure and HLA in healthy donors. The PCR ran on 60 Vbeta and 13 Jbeta primers. Using immunoSEQ multiplex PCR, the repertoire was profiled, and TCRdb retains in-frame clones only, with some absent. The sample holds around 150,000 clones, over 60% seen once. Sequences were obtained from PBMCs. The receptors were gathered from a man under 40 in good health and CMV-seronegative.

This chain links TRBV11-2 with TRBJ2-5; 9 nucleotides match TRBD2. Trimming took 2 bases from V and 4 from J; bases not matched to a gene: 8. CDR3 size: 16 residues. Germline CDR1 and CDR2: SGHAT and FQNNGV. CDR3 sequence reads: CASSLIGGRAPETQYF. In DNA form, the CDR3 reads TGTGCCAGCAGCTTAATTGGCGGGAGGGCCCCAGAGACCCAGTACTTC.

The chain couples TRBV10-2 to TRBJ2-2; 9 nucleotides align to TRBD2. CDR1 is WSHSY and CDR2 is SAAADI in the germline V gene. The junction had 9 bases not matched to a gene; V was cut back by 7 bases and J by 0 bases. This CDR3 spans 17 amino acids. This CDR3 reads CASNRERGVANTGELFF. CDR3 coding DNA: TGCGCCAGCAACCGGGAGCGGGGGGTGGCGAACACCGGGGAGCTGTTTTTT.

The J gene is TRBJ2-1, the V gene TRBV7-9, with a tentative D call TRBD2 (5 bases). The CDR3 runs 17 residues. V lost 0 bases, J lost 9 bases, and 21 bases lay in between. CDR1 SEHNR and CDR2 FQNEAQ come from the germline V gene (reference sequence). CDR3 region: CASSLASSVASTSEQFF. The CDR3 nucleotides are TGTGCCAGCAGCTTAGCGTCTTCGGTAGCGAGTACCAGTGAGCAGTTCTTC.

This rearrangement joins TRBV6-5 to TRBJ1-1, with a tentative D call TRBD1 (5 bases). Trimming cost V 0 bases and J 5 bases, with 16 bases left between them. CDR1 is MNHEY and CDR2 is SVGAGI in the germline V gene. This CDR3 is built from 16 residues. The CDR3 reads CASSYSTGHPSTEAFF. Here the CDR3 DNA reads TGTGCCAGCAGTTACTCGACCGGACACCCGAGTACTGAAGCTTTCTTT.

In its sample, this clone was seen a few times. The gene calls are TRBV18 and TRBJ2-7; TRBD1 matches 9 bases. Looked up from germline, CDR1 is KGHSH and CDR2 is LQKENI. The trim removed 3 bases at V and 6 bases at J, leaving 9 bases unmatched. The CDR3 length is 15 residues. CDR3 nucleotide sequence: TGTGCCAGCTCACCGGGGACAGGGTTTAGTGTCGAGCAGTACTTC. Amino acids: CASSPGTGFSVEQYF.

V usage is TRBV11-1 and J usage is TRBJ2-3; D remains ambiguous. From germline, CDR1 is SGHAT and CDR2 FQDESV (reference sequence). The CDR3 contains 13 residues. Trimming took off 0 bases at V and 6 bases at J, with 7 bases between the two ends. Here the CDR3 DNA reads TGTGCCAGCAGCTTAGCCCTAGTCGATACGCAGTATTTT. Translated, it gives CASSLALVDTQYF.

V and J are TRBV11-1 and TRBJ2-5; tentatively, D is TRBD1 (6 bases). Trimming cost V 5 bases and J 5 bases, with 15 bases left between them. Germline CDR1 is SGHAT and CDR2 is FQDESV (reference sequence). The CDR3 runs 14 residues. CDR3 nucleotides: TGTGCCAGCAGCCCAAAGGACAGAGGGGAGACCCAGTACTTC. Translating it yields CASSPKDRGETQYF.

The chain employs TRBV5-6 and TRBJ2-1; 7 bases agree with TRBD2. Germline V gives CDR1 SGHDT, CDR2 YYEEEE. V lost 2 bases and J lost 1; bases outside the gene matches: 6. This CDR3 has 16 amino acids. The CDR3 here is CASSLLAIASYNEQFF. The CDR3 nucleotides are TGTGCCAGCAGCTTACTAGCGATCGCATCCTACAATGAGCAGTTCTTC.

This sequence joins TRBV19 and TRBJ2-1; 11 bases match TRBD2. Germline trimming cut 3 bases from V and 8 bases from J; bases unmatched to any gene: 18. The germline V gene has CDR1 LNHDA and CDR2 SQIVND (reference sequence). CDR3 length: 19 residues. Here the CDR3 reads CASSIVTSGSFYQVDEQFF. The DNA for the CDR3 is TGTGCCAGTAGTATTGTTACTAGCGGGAGCTTTTATCAGGTCGATGAGCAGTTCTTC.

The CDR3 is CSASIVDEQYF. In nucleotides, the CDR3 is TGCAGTGCTAGTATAGTGGACGAGCAGTACTTC. The V and J genes are TRBV20-1 and TRBJ2-7; no definite D call. Germline V CDR1 and CDR2: DFQATT, SNEGSKA (reference sequence). V was clipped by 3 bases and J by 5 bases, with 8 bases between them. The CDR3 covers 11 residues.

The chain carries TRBV27 and TRBJ2-2, with 8 bases matching TRBD2. CDR3 length: 14 residues. Germline V gives CDR1 MNHEY, CDR2 SMNVEV (reference sequence). The V segment lost 4 bases and the J segment 6 bases; nucleotides outside the gene matches: 4. Here the CDR3 reads CASSSPGLAGELFF. The CDR3 bases are TGTGCCAGCAGTTCTCCGGGACTAGCCGGGGAGCTGTTTTTT.

The genes are TRBV5-1 and TRBJ1-1; D is unclear. The germline V gene has CDR1 SGHRS and CDR2 YFSETQ. The CDR3 totals 13 residues. V was clipped by 4 bases and J by 1 base, with 8 bases between them. The CDR3 DNA reads as TGCGCCAGCAGCCGCGATGGGAACACTGAAGCTTTCTTT. It encodes CASSRDGNTEAFF. The whole variable domain, remainder taken from reference TRBV5-1 and TRBJ1-1, is KAGVTQTPRYLIKTRGQQVTLSCSPISGHRSVSWYQQTPGQGLQFLFEYFSETQRNKGNFPGRFSGRQFSNSRSEMNVSTLELGDSALYLCASSRDGNTEAFFGQGTRLTVV.

The chain recombines TRBV27 with TRBJ2-1; TRBD2 agrees at 13 bases. The germline V gene has CDR1 MNHEY and CDR2 SMNVEV (reference sequence). The CDR3 contains 15 residues. The V and J ends lost 5 bases and 4 bases, in that order; junction bases with no gene match: 2. The CDR3 sequence is CASSLGLAGYNEQFF. For the CDR3, the DNA is TGTGCCAGCAGTCTGGGACTAGCGGGGTACAATGAGCAGTTCTTC.

The chain combines TRBV7-9 with TRBJ2-7; D might be TRBD2 (6 bases). This CDR3 comprises 13 residues. Trimming took off 5 bases at V and 4 bases at J, with 12 bases between the two ends. The V gene's germline CDR1 is SEHNR and CDR2 FQNEAQ (reference sequence). As DNA, the CDR3 is TGTGCCAGCAGCCCTGTCGGGGGTTACGAGCAGTACTTC. Translated: CASSPVGGYEQYF. Full variable domain (remainder filled in from reference TRBV7-9 and TRBJ2-7): DTGVSQNPRHKITKRGQNVTFRCDPISEHNRLYWYRQTLGQGPEFLTYFQNEAQLEKSRLLSDRFSAERPKGSFSTLEIQRTEQGDSAMYLCASSPVGGYEQYFGPGTRLTVT.

DNA for the CDR3: TGCGCCAGCAGCGTGGGACGGACTGGGGAGCAGTACTTC. It translates to CASSVGRTGEQYF. The rearrangement joins TRBV5-1 to TRBJ2-7; either TRBD1 or TRBD2 may fit D (5 bases each). Trimming left V 4 bases short and J 7 bases short, with 15 bases between. The CDR3 loop spans 13 amino acids. Germline-derived CDR1 and CDR2 are SGHRS and YFSETQ. The full variable domain, with the rest looked up from reference TRBV5-1 and TRBJ2-7, is KAGVTQTPRYLIKTRGQQVTLSCSPISGHRSVSWYQQTPGQGLQFLFEYFSETQRNKGNFPGRFSGRQFSNSRSEMNVSTLELGDSALYLCASSVGRTGEQYFGPGTRLTVT.

The chain combines TRBV2 with TRBJ1-1, with 9 bases matching TRBD1. Germline-derived CDR1 and CDR2 are SNHLY and FYNNEI. With V trimmed by 3 bases and J by 1 base, 3 bases remained unmatched. The CDR3 is 15 residues long. CDR3 residues: CASSDNRGRNTEAFF. The CDR3 DNA reads TGTGCCAGCAGTGATAACAGGGGGCGGAACACTGAAGCTTTCTTT.

The CDR3 nucleotides read TGCAGCGTCGACGGGGGGGACCTTGGCTACGAGCAGTACTTC. Translating it yields CSVDGGDLGYEQYF. The chain employs TRBV29-1 and TRBJ2-7; 8 nucleotides align to TRBD2. The CDR3 contains 14 residues. Looked up from germline, CDR1 is SQVTM and CDR2 is ANQGSEA. Trimming at V came to 6 bases and at J to 3 bases, leaving 10 bases not matched to a gene.

The rearrangement links TRBV10-1 to TRBJ2-7, with 9 bases matching TRBD2. CDR1 WNHNN and CDR2 SYGVQD come from the germline V gene (reference sequence). J gave up 0 bases and V 2 bases, and 11 bases lay outside the gene matches. The CDR3 consists of 18 residues. CDR3 coding DNA: TGCGCCAGCAGTGAGGGGGAGGGTAGCGGGGGAAGCTCCTACGAGCAGTACTTC. This gives the protein CASSEGEGSGGSSYEQYF.

J is TRBJ2-1 and V is TRBV5-4; D may be TRBD2 (6 bases). In germline, CDR1 is SGHNT, CDR2 YYREEE (reference sequence). CDR3 length equals 17 residues. Trimming took 4 bases from V and 3 from J, leaving 20 bases between them. CDR3 nucleotide sequence: TGTGCCAGCAGCCCGTATAGCGGAGGGAGCTTCTACAATGAGCAGTTCTTC. This sequence encodes CASSPYSGGSFYNEQFF.

This clone was counted a single time. CDR3 sequence: CASSRGQTKNIQYF. DNA of the CDR3: TGTGCCAGCAGCCGGGGACAGACAAAAAACATTCAGTACTTC. J is TRBJ2-4 and V is TRBV11-2; 7 bases match TRBD1. CDR1 SGHAT and CDR2 FQNNGV come from the germline V gene. The CDR3 extends over 14 amino acids. V was pared by 5 bases and J by 4 bases, with 5 bases of the junction left unmatched. The entire variable domain, with the rest obtained from reference TRBV11-2 and TRBJ2-4, is as follows: EAGVAQSPRYKIIEKRQSVAFWCNPISGHATLYWYQQILGQGPKLLIQFQNNGVVDDSQLPKDRFSAERLKGVDSTLKIQPAKLEDSAVYLCASSRGQTKNIQYFGAGTRLSVL.

Of note for this clone: An end of the junction does not agree with germline; a read error may underlie this. The sample holds other DNA sequences that translate to the same CDR3. The chain couples TRBV5-1 to TRBJ2-7; D is perhaps TRBD2 (6 bases). Germline values: CDR1 SGHRS, CDR2 YFSETQ. The length of the CDR3 is 16 residues. CDR3 bases: TGCGCCAGCAGCCCGGGGGTTCACGCACGAACCTACGAGCAGTATTTC. Translated: CASSPGVHARTYEQYF.

The rearrangement links TRBV5-5 to TRBJ2-5; a weak D match, TRBD1 (5 bases). The DNA end is more similar to TRBJ2-7, so the J call may be wrong. This CDR3 region has 15 residues. Per the germline V gene, CDR1 is SGHKS and CDR2 is YYEKEE (reference sequence). The CDR3 sequence is CASSSHGQGRYEQYF. CDR3 nucleotide sequence: TGTGCCAGCAGCTCGCACGGGCAGGGTCGATACGAGCAGTACTTC.

The rearrangement joins TRBV2 to TRBJ2-2, with D maybe TRBD2 (5 bases). Trimming left V 8 bases short and J 6 bases short, with 10 bases between. Germline-derived CDR1 and CDR2 are SNHLY and FYNNEI. CDR3 length: 12 residues. The CDR3: CASRFGAGELFF. CDR3 DNA sequence: TGTGCCAGCCGGTTCGGGGCCGGGGAGCTGTTTTTT.

This clone was counted only a few times. The V and J genes are TRBV5-1 and TRBJ2-5; D is possibly TRBD1 (6 bases). The CDR3 has 16 residues. Trimming pared 0 bases from V and 2 bases from J, leaving 14 bases between. Germline loops: CDR1 SGHRS, CDR2 YFSETQ. DNA of the CDR3: TGCGCCAGCAGCTTGGGCCCCACAGGGAAACAAGAGACCCAGTACTTC. The encoded protein is CASSLGPTGKQETQYF.

The V call is TRBV11-3, the J call TRBJ2-6, with 14 bases that match TRBD2. V dropped 5 bases and J dropped 4; count of bases not matched to a gene: 10. The germline V gene has CDR1 SGHNT and CDR2 YENEEA. The CDR3 sequence is 19 residues long. The CDR3 spells CASSPGGTSGSIGANVLTF. CDR3 bases: TGTGCCAGCAGCCCAGGGGGGACTAGCGGGAGTATAGGGGCCAACGTCCTGACTTTC.

V gene TRBV9 combines with J gene TRBJ1-1, with 7 positions matching TRBD1. J lost 6 bases, V lost 3 bases, and 2 bases had no gene match. Germline V CDR1 and CDR2: SGDLS, YYNGEE. The CDR3 has 12 amino acids. CDR3 nucleotides: TGTGCCAGCAGCGGACAGGGTTCTGAAGCTTTCTTT. Its translation is CASSGQGSEAFF.

The chain combines TRBV7-9 with TRBJ2-2; 13 positions match TRBD2. This CDR3 contains 13 residues. Germline V gives CDR1 SEHNR, CDR2 FQNEAQ (reference sequence). With V trimmed by 11 bases and J by 6 bases, 3 bases remained unmatched. CDR3 sequence: CARTSGSAGELFF. CDR3 sequence (DNA): TGTGCCCGGACTAGCGGGAGTGCCGGGGAGCTGTTTTTT.

The chain has TRBV2 and TRBJ2-5; no reliable D call. This CDR3 is built from 13 residues. The germline V and J ends were trimmed by 3 bases and 5 bases, with 10 bases remaining between them. The germline gives CDR1 SNHLY, CDR2 FYNNEI. CDR3 loop: CASSDLSGETQYF. In DNA, the CDR3 is TGTGCCAGCAGTGATCTTTCCGGGGAGACCCAGTACTTC.

This clone occurred once. The chain uses TRBV29-1 and TRBJ2-3, with TRBD1 matching 8 bases. The CDR3 has 13 residues. Per germline, CDR1 SQVTM and CDR2 ANQGSEA. V lost 6 bases to trimming and J lost 3 bases; unmatched junction nucleotides: 5. The CDR3 protein is CSVRTGSTDTQYF. CDR3 DNA: TGCAGCGTCAGGACAGGGAGTACAGATACGCAGTATTTT.

This clone was observed a handful of times. J is TRBJ2-5 and V is TRBV11-2, with 9 bases fitting TRBD2. This CDR3 is 17 amino acids long. Unmatched junction bases numbered 17, after V lost 5 bases and J lost 7 bases. In germline, CDR1 is SGHAT, CDR2 FQNNGV. CDR3 in amino acids: CASSTPGLARGGGTQYF. The CDR3 DNA sequence: TGTGCCAGCAGCACTCCGGGACTAGCTAGGGGCGGGGGGACCCAGTACTTC.